The 20 T cell receptor beta chains below all came from one sample that was sequenced in a study of tumor-infiltrating lymphocytes in primary liver carcinoma. RNA was extracted from whole blood without cell sorting, alongside germline DNA. Using a constant-region primer together with ProtoScript II reverse transcriptase, TCR beta cDNA was made from about 500 ng of total RNA. ARM-PCR, slightly modified, supplied the TCR beta libraries through three nested multiplex PCR rounds. The first two PCR rounds used TRBV1-TRBV30 primers with a Cbeta primer, around 10 cycles each. One entry per CDR3 protein, called by TCRdb with MiXCR from the multiplex PCR reads. The data hold 300,000 to 400,000 distinct CDR3 sequences, with less than 75% observed a single time. Sequenced material: peripheral blood. Receptors were obtained from a man in his forties with primary liver carcinoma and hepatitis B virus infection.

In regard to this clonotype: A much larger clone lies one base from this, so it may be a read error. This chain connects TRBV4-2 to TRBJ1-3; D call uncertain. Germline V gene lookup returns CDR1 LGHNA and CDR2 YNFKEQ. The CDR3 extends over 15 amino acids. The CDR3 sequence is CPSSQGLISGNTIYF. Written as DNA, the CDR3 is TGTCCCAGCAGCCAAGGACTCATCTCTGGAAACACCATATATTTT.

Details on this clonotype: This may arise from a read error, as a much more abundant clone is one base away. The chain links TRBV6-1 to TRBJ2-1, with 10 positions matching TRBD1. The germline CDR1 and CDR2 sequences are MNHNS and SASEGT. This CDR3 is 13 amino acids long. The CDR3 coding sequence is TGTGCCAGCAGTGAGACCCCGGACAGGGGGTACTTGTTC. Translation: CASSETPDRGYLF.

Details on this clonotype: The junction departs from the called germline gene at one end, perhaps through a read error. The rearrangement uses TRBV7-8 and TRBJ2-3, with a weak D call TRBD2 (6 bases). The CDR3 extends over 14 amino acids. Germline V gene sequence: CDR1 SGHVS, CDR2 FQNEAQ. CDR3 residues: CASGISGYTDMQYF. CDR3 bases: TGTGCCAGCGGCATTAGCGGATACACAGATATGCAGTATTTT. Drawing the rest from reference TRBV7-8 and TRBJ2-3, the complete variable domain is GAGVSQSPRYKVAKRGQDVALRCDPISGHVSLFWYQQALGQGPEFLTYFQNEAQLDKSGLPSDRFFAERPEGSVSTLKIQRTQQEDSAVYLCASGISGYTDMQYFGPGTRLTVL.

Notes on this clonotype: A read error may explain this, as a much larger clone is one base away. The gene calls are TRBV6-1 and TRBJ1-1; D perhaps matches TRBD1 (6 bases). CDR1 MNHNS and CDR2 SASEGT come from the germline V gene. There are 14 residues in the CDR3. V was clipped by 10 bases and J by 3 bases, with 18 bases between them. The DNA for the CDR3 is TGTGCCATCCAAGCCTGCAGACAGGACACTGAAGCTTTCTTT. Amino acids: CAIQACRQDTEAFF.

The chain couples TRBV24-1 to TRBJ2-3; 7 bases fit TRBD2. The germline V gene encodes CDR1 KGHDR and CDR2 SFDVKD. CDR3 length equals 16 residues. Trimming removed 4 bases from V and 5 bases from J; junction bases left unmatched: 11. DNA for the CDR3: TGTGCCACCAGTGACCCTGGAAGGGAGGGCCGAGATACGCAGTATTTT. It translates to CATSDPGREGRDTQYF.

This clonotype was observed many times. The rearrangement joins TRBV29-1 to TRBJ2-5; D may be TRBD2 (5 bases). The CDR3 spans 13 residues. From germline, CDR1 is SQVTM and CDR2 ANQGSEA. Trimming removed 3 bases at V and 4 bases at J, with 12 bases between. The CDR3 DNA reads as TGCAGCGTTGAGGGCGGGCCCGGAGAGACCCAGTACTTC. Its protein is CSVEGGPGETQYF.

The V and J genes are TRBV6-6 and TRBJ2-7; 9 bases align to TRBD1. CDR1 and CDR2 from the germline V gene are MNHNY and SVGAGI (reference sequence). CDR3 length: 16 residues. The ends lost 7 bases at V and 10 bases at J; junction bases unmatched: 20. CDR3: CASTQTMGQGPEEQYF. CDR3 sequence (DNA): TGTGCCAGCACTCAAACAATGGGACAGGGACCGGAAGAACAGTACTTC.

About this clonotype: Just one base apart from a much larger clone, this may be a read error. The chain recombines TRBV6-6 with TRBJ1-2, with D unclear. The CDR3 consists of 12 residues. The V gene's germline CDR1 is MNHNY and CDR2 SVGAGI (reference sequence). This CDR3 is CARSFLSSGYTF. The CDR3, as DNA: TGTGCCAGGAGTTTCCTGTCGAGTGGCTACACCTTC.

The CDR3 DNA sequence: TGTGCCAACAGTTTAAACATCATCGACAGGCGAGCCCAAGAGACCCAGTACTTC. Translated: CANSLNIIDRRAQETQYF. This chain connects TRBV11-2 to TRBJ2-5; weak D call: TRBD1 (6 bases). Germline CDR1 and CDR2: SGHAT and FQNNGV. Trimming stripped 10 bases from V and 1 base from J, with 28 bases between. The CDR3 has 18 residues.

About this clonotype itself: The limits of the CDR3 on the DNA are not certain, so only TCRdb's listed CDR3 is given. The V gene is TRBV11-2, the J gene TRBJ2-3; the DNA was not used to check the table's D call, TRBD1. The germline CDR1 and CDR2 sequences are SGHAT and FQNNGV. Termini included, the CDR3 measures 17 amino acids. The CDR3 loop is CASSRVGSGTGTDTQYF.

This clonotype was recorded many times. In DNA form, the CDR3 reads TGTGCCAGCAGCCAAGACTTAAAGAGCTCTGGGGCCAACGTCCTGACTTTC. Translating gives CASSQDLKSSGANVLTF. This chain links TRBV4-2 with TRBJ2-6; the D is unclear. The germline CDR1 and CDR2 sequences are LGHNA and YNFKEQ. Trimming pared 0 bases from V and 0 bases from J, leaving 9 bases between. The CDR3 is made up of 17 amino acids.

The rearrangement joins TRBV19 to TRBJ1-5; 11 bases align to TRBD1. Looked up from germline, CDR1 is LNHDA and CDR2 is SQIVND (reference sequence). This CDR3 contains 16 residues. After removal of 5 bases from V and 3 bases from J, the junction contained 6 bases not matched to a gene. CDR3 nucleotides: TGTGCCAGTAGTCGAGGGACAGGGGGAATCAATCAGCCCCAGCATTTT. Protein product: CASSRGTGGINQPQHF.

The gene calls are TRBV19 and TRBJ2-3, with unresolved D. Trimming removed 7 bases from V and 0 bases from J, with 14 bases in between. Germline lookup yields CDR1 LNHDA and CDR2 SQIVND (reference sequence). This CDR3 spans 15 amino acids. CDR3 nucleotides: TGTGCCAGTAAAGCCCGGAGAGTTAGCACAGATACGCAGTATTTT. It is translated as CASKARRVSTDTQYF.

The gene calls are TRBV19 and TRBJ1-1, with a possible D match to TRBD1 (5 bases). V lost 3 bases and J lost 3, with 17 bases in between. Germline CDR1 and CDR2: LNHDA and SQIVND (reference sequence). This CDR3 spans 16 amino acids. The CDR3 spells CASSISTGLADTEAFF. Written as DNA, the CDR3 is TGTGCCAGTAGTATTAGCACAGGCCTGGCGGACACTGAAGCTTTCTTT.

This clonotype occurred a few times. The chain uses TRBV6-5 and TRBJ2-1, with TRBD2 matching over 10 bases. CDR3 length equals 17 residues. The germline gives CDR1 MNHEY, CDR2 SVGAGI. V shed 2 bases, J shed 5 bases, and the junction held 9 bases outside the gene matches. CDR3 nucleotides: TGTGCCAGCAGTTACGGAGCGGGAGGGTACCGAGACAATGAGCAGTTCTTC. It translates to CASSYGAGGYRDNEQFF.

In regard to this clonotype: This CDR3 fails to terminate in the conserved phenylalanine or tryptophan, so it likely reflects a read error. This sequence joins TRBV6-5 and TRBJ1-1; D unresolved. The CDR3 extends over 13 amino acids. V was shortened by 6 bases and J by 5 bases, with 13 bases between the two germline ends. Germline CDR1 and CDR2: MNHEY and SVGAGI. The chain's CDR3 is CASSLAEGTEAFI. DNA of the CDR3: TGTGCCAGCAGCCTCGCGGAGGGTACTGAAGCTTTCATT.

As regards this clonotype: At one end, the junction sequence differs from germline, possibly due to a read error. V and J are TRBV6-2 or TRBV6-3 and TRBJ1-1; D is undetermined. The CDR3 loop spans 15 amino acids. The germline V gene has CDR1 MNHEY and CDR2 SVGEGT. DNA for the CDR3: TGTGCTAGCAGTTCAGTACGGGGTTGGAACACTGAAGCTTTCTTT. Translated: CASSSVRGWNTEAFF.

Comments on this clonotype: Just one base apart from a much larger clone, this may be a read error. The chain uses TRBV5-5 and TRBJ2-2; no definite D call. Germline CDR1 is SGHKS and CDR2 is YYEKEE (reference sequence). The CDR3 covers 17 residues. Trimming left V 4 bases short and J 0 bases short, with 16 bases between. CDR3 residues: CASSHSSRMTNTGELFF. For the CDR3, the DNA is TGTGCCAGCAGCCATTCCAGCCGCATGACGAACACCGGGGAGCTGTTTTTT.

This clonotype was counted ten times or more. The chain employs TRBV29-1 and TRBJ1-1, with D possibly being TRBD1 (6 bases). V lost 0 bases and J 4 bases, leaving 15 bases between the germline ends. The CDR3 length is 15 residues. Germline V gene data show CDR1 as SQVTM and CDR2 as ANQGSEA. DNA for the CDR3: TGCAGCGTTGAAGATAGTCAGGGGTGGGGCACTGAAGCTTTCTTT. It is translated as CSVEDSQGWGTEAFF.

Note on this clonotype: This may arise from a read error, as a much more abundant clone is one base away. The rearrangement joins TRBV7-9 to TRBJ2-2; no firm D call. The length of the CDR3 is 10 residues. Germline V gene sequence: CDR1 SEHNR, CDR2 FQNEAQ (reference sequence). V lost 5 bases and J lost 14, with 9 bases in between. The CDR3 loop reads CASSHLDLFF. Written as DNA, the CDR3 is TGTGCCAGCAGCCACCTGGATCTGTTTTTT.